A selection of T cell receptor beta chains follows, all from one sample in a study of T cells in Graves' hyperthyroidism and ophthalmopathy. TCRdb independently ran MiXCR on the multiplex PCR reads; one entry per CDR3 protein. The sample yields some 270,000 distinct CDR3 sequences, around 13% seen once. The sequencing input was blood. The receptor set was obtained from a woman between 40 and 55 years old with Graves' hyperthyroidism. The CDR3 runs from the conserved cysteine through the conserved F or W. A D gene is named only where the DNA matches it firmly. Some rows mark clone size as missing; the rest say once, few, many or name a class of expanded clone.

size	V	D	J	CDR3	DNA
few	TRBV7-9	TRBD2	TRBJ2-5	CASSLGLAGMETQYF	TGTGCCAGCAGCTTGGGACTAGCGGGGATGGAGACCCAGTACTTC
-	TRBV6-1	TRBD2	TRBJ2-7	CASWTSGRVYEQYF	TGTGCCAGCTGGACTAGCGGGAGGGTCTACGAGCAGTACTTC
many	TRBV29-1	TRBD1	TRBJ2-1	CSVDPRGLDEQFF	TGCAGCGTTGACCCCAGGGGGCTCGATGAGCAGTTCTTC
-	TRBV7-8	TRBD2	TRBJ2-3	CASSQRLAGRSTDTQYF	TGTGCCAGCAGCCAGAGACTAGCGGGAAGAAGCACAGATACGCAGTATTTT
many	TRBV5-1	TRBD1	TRBJ1-2	CASSSDRGTGYTF	TGCGCCAGCAGCTCGGACAGGGGGACTGGCTACACCTTC
-	TRBV20-1	-	TRBJ2-7	CSARVDQSSYEQYF	TGCAGTGCTAGAGTCGATCAGAGCTCCTACGAGCAGTACTTC
many	TRBV28	TRBD1	TRBJ1-2	CASSLGQGGYTF	TGTGCCAGCAGTTTAGGACAGGGTGGCTACACCTTC
-	TRBV6-2/TRBV6-3	TRBD2	TRBJ2-5	CAGRVTSGSEGETQYF	TGTGCCGGAAGAGTAACTAGCGGGAGCGAAGGGGAGACCCAGTACTTC
few	TRBV29-1	-	TRBJ2-1	CSVEGRASSYNEQFF	TGCAGCGTTGAGGGGCGGGCTAGCTCCTACAATGAGCAGTTCTTC
many	TRBV27	TRBD2	TRBJ2-1	CASTPGRVTGGWNEQFF	TGTGCCAGCACCCCCGGCCGGGTCACGGGAGGGTGGAATGAGCAGTTCTTC
many	TRBV7-2	TRBD1	TRBJ2-3	CASTQQGADTQYF	TGTGCCAGCACCCAACAGGGGGCAGATACGCAGTATTTT
-	TRBV18	-	TRBJ2-5	CASSPNRQRQETQYF	TGTGCCAGCTCACCAAATCGGCAGCGTCAAGAGACCCAGTACTTC
many	TRBV3-1	-	TRBJ1-2	CASSQDGSGGYGYGYTF	TGTGCCAGCAGCCAAGATGGTAGCGGGGGCTACGGGTATGGCTACACCTTC
many	TRBV7-2	TRBD2	TRBJ2-3	CASSLGLADSTDTQYF	TGTGCCAGCAGCTTAGGGCTAGCGGACAGCACAGATACGCAGTATTTT
many	TRBV19	TRBD2	TRBJ2-1	CASSIGGRASEQFF	TGTGCCAGTAGTATAGGCGGGAGGGCCAGTGAGCAGTTCTTC
many	TRBV24-1	-	TRBJ2-1	CATRGGGNEQFF	TGTGCCACCAGAGGCGGAGGCAATGAGCAGTTCTTC
few	TRBV30	-	TRBJ2-1	CAWSEAYNEQFF	TGTGCCTGGAGTGAGGCCTACAATGAGCAGTTCTTC
many	TRBV4-1	-	TRBJ2-7	CASSHLREQYF	TGCGCCAGCAGCCATCTTCGCGAGCAGTACTTC
-	TRBV25-1	TRBD1	TRBJ1-4	CASSESWGQLEKLFF	TGTGCCAGCAGTGAATCGTGGGGACAGTTAGAAAAACTGTTTTTT
many	TRBV7-2	-	TRBJ1-2	CASSLVAGPGNYGYTF	TGTGCCAGCAGCTTAGTGGCTGGCCCCGGTAACTATGGCTACACCTTC
many	TRBV20-1	TRBD1	TRBJ2-3	CSARDNRGNTDTQYF	TGCAGTGCTAGAGATAACAGGGGCAATACAGATACGCAGTATTTT
many	TRBV7-2	-	TRBJ2-5	CASSFPTQETQYF	TGTGCCAGCAGCTTCCCGACCCAAGAGACCCAGTACTTC
many	TRBV5-1	TRBD1	TRBJ1-4	CASSPGTGTEKLFF	TGCGCCAGCAGCCCTGGGACAGGGACTGAAAAACTGTTTTTT
few	TRBV19	TRBD1	TRBJ1-6	CASSRTGDPSYNSPLHF	TGTGCCAGTAGCCGGACAGGGGATCCCTCCTATAATTCACCCCTCCACTTT
many	TRBV5-6	-	TRBJ1-6	CASSVRDLTYSPLHF	TGTGCCAGCAGCGTCCGGGACCTAACGTATTCACCCCTCCACTTT
many	TRBV24-1	-	TRBJ2-7	CATSDPAGSYEQYF	TGTGCCACCAGTGACCCGGCGGGAAGCTACGAGCAGTACTTC
-	TRBV20-1	-	TRBJ1-2	CSARAPALYTF	TGCAGTGCTAGGGCCCCGGCACTCTACACCTTC
many	TRBV2	-	TRBJ1-5	CASSEGVLTLSTNQPQHF	TGTGCCAGCAGTGAGGGGGTATTAACCCTATCTACCAATCAGCCCCAGCATTTT
many	TRBV20-1	-	TRBJ2-6	CSASGLYGANVLTF	TGCAGTGCTAGTGGGCTTTACGGGGCCAACGTCCTGACTTTC
few	TRBV27	TRBD1	TRBJ2-7	CASSSRDRLSYYEQYF	TGTGCCAGCAGTTCCCGGGACAGGCTTTCGTACTACGAGCAGTACTTC
many	TRBV6-5	TRBD1	TRBJ1-1	CASSYSGTVNTEAFF	TGTGCCAGCAGTTACTCCGGGACAGTAAACACTGAAGCTTTCTTT
few	TRBV20-1	TRBD2	TRBJ2-3	CSASGTSGRAVTDTQYF	TGCAGTGCTTCCGGGACTAGCGGGAGGGCCGTCACAGATACGCAGTATTTT
many	TRBV6-1	-	TRBJ2-7	CASSWGQEYEQYF	TGTGCCAGCAGTTGGGGTCAAGAGTACGAGCAGTACTTC